The present TCR beta chain was sequenced within a study of OX40 agonist ivuxolimab in advanced cancers. V lost 3 bases, J lost 3 bases, and 4 bases stayed unmatched. CDR3 length: 15 amino acids. CDR1 and CDR2 from the germline V gene are SSHAT and FNYEAQ (reference sequence). Generated by immunoSEQ multiplex PCR, the TCRdb table keeps only in-frame clones and is missing some. The sample includes more than 45,000 clones, around nine tenths of them seen just once. The TCR was taken from an adult with an advanced solid tumor such as melanoma, head and neck, liver or kidney cancer. Sequenced here: CD4+ or CD8+ T cells sorted from blood, sampled in a trial of the OX40 agonist ivuxolimab. The chain couples TRBV7-7 to TRBJ2-3; 9 nucleotides line up with TRBD1. The CDR3 DNA is TGTGCCAGCAGCTTCGGACAGGGGTTGACAGATACGCAGTATTTT. This codes for CASSFGQGLTDTQYF.